Listed below are T cell receptor beta chains from one sample, sequenced in a study of shared clonotypes between healthy human individuals. Sequenced by immunoSEQ multiplex PCR; TCRdb stores in-frame clones only, minus some. The sample holds over a million clones, around 97% seen once. Specimen: naive CD4+ T cells sorted from blood. The receptors were sampled from a man younger than 40 in good health. The CDR3 runs from the conserved cysteine through the conserved F or W. A D gene is named only where the DNA matches it firmly. The size entry is marked missing in some rows and otherwise reads once, few, many or a size class.

cdr3_length,j_call,d_call,v_call,clone_size,cdr3_nt,cdr3_aa
13,TRBJ2-1,-,TRBV19,once,TGTGCCAGTAGTATCGGGCAATACAATGAGCAGTTCTTC,CASSIGQYNEQFF
13,TRBJ2-7,-,TRBV29-1,-,TGCAGCGCCGGCCCCAGGTTCGGCTACGAGCAGTACTTC,CSAGPRFGYEQYF
14,TRBJ2-2,-,TRBV19,-,TGTGCCAGTAAGGGGATCGGATTCACCGGGGAGCTGTTTTTT,CASKGIGFTGELFF
14,TRBJ1-2,-,TRBV7-9,-,TGTGCCAGCAGCTTAAACCACATGTGGGATGGCTACACCTTC,CASSLNHMWDGYTF
12,TRBJ2-2,-,TRBV11-2,once,TGTGCCAGCAGCCAAGAGGCCGGGGAGCTGTTTTTT,CASSQEAGELFF
13,TRBJ1-2,-,TRBV6-6,-,TGTGCCAGCAGTTACGGAAGGGGAGATGGCTACACCTTC,CASSYGRGDGYTF
12,TRBJ2-5,-,TRBV28,-,TGTGCCAGCAGTTTATCAGGCCAGACCCAGTACTTC,CASSLSGQTQYF
17,TRBJ1-4,-,TRBV7-8,once,TGTGCCAGCAGCTTAGGGCAGGAGTTTGCAACTAATGAAAAACTGTTTTTT,CASSLGQEFATNEKLFF
16,TRBJ2-7,-,TRBV5-1,-,TGCGCCAGCAGCTACGGCGACGGGAGTCGCTCCTACGAGCAGTACTTC,CASSYGDGSRSYEQYF
14,TRBJ1-1,-,TRBV11-2,-,TGTGCCAGCAGATATACAGGGTATCTCTCCGAAGCTTTCTTT,CASRYTGYLSEAFF
11,TRBJ2-3,-,TRBV5-4,-,TGTGCCAGCAGCTTTTCGGCTACGCAGTATTTT,CASSFSATQYF
19,TRBJ2-1,-,TRBV14,-,TGTGCCAGCAGCCAATCCCGGCTCCCCGGGGGGCGTGGGTACAATGAGCAGTTCTTC,CASSQSRLPGGRGYNEQFF
12,TRBJ1-2,-,TRBV10-3,-,TGTGCCATCAGTGGGGACATGTATGGCTACACCTTC,CAISGDMYGYTF
13,TRBJ2-3,-,TRBV5-6,-,TGTGCCAGCAGCTGGAGTAGGGGAGATACGCAGTATTTT,CASSWSRGDTQYF
14,TRBJ2-5,-,TRBV7-2,once,TGTGCCAGCAGCTTAGAGGGCGCGCGGGAGACCCAGTACTTC,CASSLEGARETQYF
16,TRBJ2-3,-,TRBV19,-,TGTGCCAGTAGCCCCGCCGGTAGGCAGGGCGCAGATACGCAGTATTTT,CASSPAGRQGADTQYF
16,TRBJ1-3,-,TRBV9,-,TGTGCCAGCAGCGTAGCCCCGCAGGGCCCTGGAAACACCATATATTTT,CASSVAPQGPGNTIYF
14,TRBJ2-2,-,TRBV6-5,-,TGTGCCAGCGCAACCTCGGTGGAAAGGGGGGAGCTGTTTTTT,CASATSVERGELFF
14,TRBJ2-7,-,TRBV7-9,once,TGTGCCAGCAGCTGGCCCGACAGCAGCTACGAGCAGTACTTC,CASSWPDSSYEQYF
17,TRBJ2-7,-,TRBV28,-,TGTGCCAGCAGTTTTAATCGGAACCGACCCTTTGTATACGAGCAGTACTTC,CASSFNRNRPFVYEQYF
14,TRBJ1-1,-,TRBV15,-,TGTGCCACCAAGCACGAACAGCTAAACACTGAAGCTTTCTTT,CATKHEQLNTEAFF
18,TRBJ1-4,TRBD1,TRBV5-6,-,TGTGCCAGCAGCTCCCTAACCGGGACAGGGAGTGTCGGTGAAAAACTGTTTTTT,CASSSLTGTGSVGEKLFF
15,TRBJ1-1,-,TRBV11-2,once,TGTGCCAGCAGCTTAGACGGGGACTCGTACACTGAAGCTTTCTTT,CASSLDGDSYTEAFF
15,TRBJ2-7,TRBD2,TRBV5-1,-,TGCGCCAGCAGCTTGCCTGGCGGGACTACCTACGAGCAGTACTTC,CASSLPGGTTYEQYF
11,TRBJ2-1,-,TRBV2,-,TGTGCCAGCAGTGGGGATGATGAGCAGTTCTTC,CASSGDDEQFF
17,TRBJ2-2,-,TRBV10-1,-,TGCGCCAGCAGTGATATTTCCTCCCGCTCGAACACCGGGGAGCTGTTTTTT,CASSDISSRSNTGELFF
16,TRBJ2-1,TRBD2,TRBV10-3,-,TGTGCCATCAGTGAGTCCGGGACTAGCGGGAGAGATGAGCAGTTCTTC,CAISESGTSGRDEQFF
15,TRBJ2-7,-,TRBV7-9,-,TGTGCCAGCAGCTTGGAATACAGGTTGACCTACGAGCAGTACTTC,CASSLEYRLTYEQYF
14,TRBJ1-1,-,TRBV14,-,TGTGCCAGCAGCCACTCAGGAAGTCGGACTGAAGTTTTCTTT,CASSHSGSRTEVFF
15,TRBJ2-5,-,TRBV5-1,-,TGCGCCAGCAGCTCCGTCGACAACTCCCAAGAGACCCAGTACTTC,CASSSVDNSQETQYF
15,TRBJ1-5,TRBD1,TRBV27,-,TGTGCCAGCAGTTTCGGGGACAGGGGCAATCAGCCCCAGCATTTT,CASSFGDRGNQPQHF
15,TRBJ2-5,-,TRBV7-9,-,TGTGCCAGCAGCTTAGATAGACTAGTGCAAGAGACCCAGTACTTC,CASSLDRLVQETQYF
14,TRBJ1-1,-,TRBV2,-,TGTGCCAGCAGTCCTCGGGGGGGCGAAGCTGAAGCTTTCTTT,CASSPRGGEAEAFF
13,TRBJ2-7,-,TRBV11-2,-,TGTGCCAGCCTGTTGAGGGCGGACTACGAGCAGTACTTC,CASLLRADYEQYF
14,TRBJ2-7,TRBD1,TRBV7-3,-,TGTGCCAGCAGCCTCGGGACAGGATCCTACGAGCAGTACTTC,CASSLGTGSYEQYF
15,TRBJ1-2,-,TRBV5-5,-,TGTGCCAGCAACCCCTCGGGTGAGCCTTTGACGGGCTACACCTTC,CASNPSGEPLTGYTF
14,TRBJ2-5,TRBD2,TRBV2,-,TGTGCCAGCAGTGTGACGGGAGGGTGGGAGACCCAGTACTTC,CASSVTGGWETQYF
15,TRBJ2-1,TRBD1,TRBV7-2,once,TGTGCCAGCAGCACTCGACAGGGGGGCTACAATGAGCAGTTCTTC,CASSTRQGGYNEQFF
12,TRBJ2-1,-,TRBV2,-,TGTGCCAGCTCCGACAGGTTTCTTGAGCAGTTCTTC,CASSDRFLEQFF
14,TRBJ2-1,-,TRBV28,-,TGTGCCAGCAGTTTAGGAGGTGCCTACAATGAGCAGTTCTTC,CASSLGGAYNEQFF
14,TRBJ1-2,-,TRBV19,-,TGTGCCAGTAGTAAAAGATCAGTGAACTATGGCTACACCTTC,CASSKRSVNYGYTF
10,TRBJ1-2,-,TRBV20-1,-,TGCAGTGCTAGTCTCTATGGCTACACCTTC,CSASLYGYTF
16,TRBJ2-2,-,TRBV9,-,TGTGCCAGCAGCCCCAGACTTGGATTGAACACCGGGGAGCTGTTTTTT,CASSPRLGLNTGELFF
16,TRBJ2-1,-,TRBV18,-,TGTGCCAGCTCACCCACGGTAAGTCTCGGCGGCAATGAGCAGTTCTTC,CASSPTVSLGGNEQFF
14,TRBJ2-7,TRBD2,TRBV10-3,-,TGTGCCATCAGTGGGACGGAGCGGGAGTACGAGCAGTACTTC,CAISGTEREYEQYF
15,TRBJ1-1,TRBD1,TRBV27,-,TGTGCCAGCAGTTTATCGAACGACAGGGCAACTGAAGCTTTCTTT,CASSLSNDRATEAFF
14,TRBJ2-5,-,TRBV18,-,TGTGCCAGCTCACCACCTAGGCCCAAAGAGACCCAGTACTTC,CASSPPRPKETQYF
16,TRBJ2-2,-,TRBV27,-,TGTGCCAGCAGTTGGAGGGGGAGCCTGGGGGCCGGGGAGCTGTTTTTT,CASSWRGSLGAGELFF
15,TRBJ2-1,TRBD2,TRBV6-5,-,TGTGCCAGCAGTCAGAGCGGGAGGGCCCGGAATGAGCAGTTCTTC,CASSQSGRARNEQFF
15,TRBJ1-2,-,TRBV7-6,-,TGTGCCAGCAGCTTAGGTACAGGGTCTAACTATGGCTACACCTTC,CASSLGTGSNYGYTF
15,TRBJ2-3,-,TRBV11-2,-,TGTGCCAGCAGCCCCCGGGGGCGGGAGTTAGATACGCAGTATTTT,CASSPRGRELDTQYF
11,TRBJ2-5,-,TRBV5-1,-,TGCGCCAGCAGGGACCAAGAGACCCAGTACTTC,CASRDQETQYF
14,TRBJ2-5,-,TRBV5-1,once,TGCGCCAGCAGCCCGAATGTGGAACAAGAGACCCAGTACTTC,CASSPNVEQETQYF
15,TRBJ2-7,TRBD2,TRBV18,-,TGTGCCAGCTCACCAGGCCTAGCGGGAGATCCCGAGCAGTACTTC,CASSPGLAGDPEQYF
20,TRBJ2-2,TRBD2,TRBV4-1,-,TGCGCCAGCAGCCAAGATCGGGGAGGACTAGCGGGAGGGAACACCGGGGAGCTGTTTTTT,CASSQDRGGLAGGNTGELFF